Shown below are 4 T cell receptor beta chains from a single sample sequenced in a study of CD8 T cells in ankylosing spondylitis (dated by TCRdb to between 2016 and 2019). Receptor libraries were prepared by 5' RACE. The sequencer was an Illumina HiSeq 2500. Using fastp at Q25 and MiXCR, TCRdb reprocessed the public reads and kept productive beta chains. When rows share a CDR3 protein, they turn into one entry using the most common DNA and genes. This sample has 200,000 to 250,000 distinct CDR3 sequences in its table, and over 9.5% of those were observed once. In total, the top ten clones hold 2.6% of the sample. Source material: blood, either unsorted or a sorted T cell fraction (not recorded which). The receptors come from a male donor with ankylosing spondylitis or in good health (not recorded which).

This clonotype was counted ten times or more. The CDR3 region has the DNA TGTGCCATCAGTGTCGGACAGGTAGACTCCTACGAGCAGTACTTC. It is translated as CAISVGQVDSYEQYF. This chain links TRBV10-3 with TRBJ2-7; 7 bases map to TRBD1. The trim removed 4 bases at V and 0 bases at J, leaving 6 bases unmatched. This CDR3 contains 15 residues. Per germline, CDR1 ENHRY and CDR2 SYGVKD.

In this sample, this clonotype turned up many times. The genes are TRBV7-8 and TRBJ2-3; the D call may be TRBD1 or TRBD2 (5 bases each). The CDR3 is 14 amino acids. The germline V gene encodes CDR1 SGHVS and CDR2 FQNEAQ. Trimming removed 5 bases from V and 6 bases from J, with 15 bases in between. The CDR3: CASSTRDAWDTQYF. DNA for the CDR3: TGTGCCAGCAGCACCCGGGACGCTTGGGATACGCAGTATTTT.

This chain links TRBV29-1 with TRBJ1-5, with a tentative D call TRBD1 (5 bases). V was shortened by 5 bases and J by 0 bases, with 11 bases between the two germline ends. The CDR3 runs 14 residues. The germline V gene encodes CDR1 SQVTM and CDR2 ANQGSEA. Written as DNA, the CDR3 is TGCAGCGTTTCGGACACCGATAGCAATCAGCCCCAGCATTTT. Its translation is CSVSDTDSNQPQHF.

This clonotype showed up many times. The gene calls are TRBV20-1 and TRBJ2-5, with D perhaps matching TRBD1 or TRBD2 (5 bases each). Germline V gene lookup returns CDR1 DFQATT and CDR2 SNEGSKA (reference sequence). V lost 6 bases, J lost 4 bases, and 15 bases lay in between. CDR3 length: 13 residues. In DNA, the CDR3 is TGCAGTGCCTCGAGGGGTTCCGCAGAGACCCAGTACTTC. Amino acid sequence: CSASRGSAETQYF.